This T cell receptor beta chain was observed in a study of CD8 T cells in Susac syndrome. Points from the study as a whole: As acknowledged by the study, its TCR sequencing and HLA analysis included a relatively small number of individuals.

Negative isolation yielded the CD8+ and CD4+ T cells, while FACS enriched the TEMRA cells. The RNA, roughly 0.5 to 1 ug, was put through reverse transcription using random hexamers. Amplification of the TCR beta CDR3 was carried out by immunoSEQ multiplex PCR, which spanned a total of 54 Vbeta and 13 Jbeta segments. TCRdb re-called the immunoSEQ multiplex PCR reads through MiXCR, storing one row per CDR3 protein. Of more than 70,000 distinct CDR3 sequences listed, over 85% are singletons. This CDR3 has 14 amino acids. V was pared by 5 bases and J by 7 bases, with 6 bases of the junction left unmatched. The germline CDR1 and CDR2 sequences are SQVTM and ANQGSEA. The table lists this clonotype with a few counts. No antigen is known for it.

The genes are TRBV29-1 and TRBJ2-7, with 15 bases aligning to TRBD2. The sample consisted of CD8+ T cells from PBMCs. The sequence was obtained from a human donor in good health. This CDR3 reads CSVSTGTSGREQYF. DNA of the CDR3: TGCAGCGTTTCCACCGGGACTAGCGGGAGGGAGCAGTACTTC.